This record concerns one TCR beta chain sequence. Its target is unknown. The data derive from a study of T cell responses to AZD1222 COVID-19 vaccine. TCRdb's copy holds only in-frame clones and misses some; the assay was immunoSEQ multiplex PCR. The profile covers approximately 120,000 clones, with about 87% appearing a single time and less than 11% taken by the ten largest. This CDR3 spans 12 amino acids. V dropped 5 bases and J dropped 8 bases, with 13 bases sitting between them. Germline assignment: CDR1 SQVTM and CDR2 ANQGSEA. The study's findings and limits: Spike-specific TCR breadth and depth went up after people got two AZD1222 doses. The study found vaccine-associated CD4 TCRs spanning spike, dominant at 160-218 and 743-854.

The J gene is TRBJ1-5, the V gene TRBV29-1; maybe TRBD1 (5 bases). The receptor comes from an adult in good health. The sample consisted of peripheral blood, taken on day 0 of AZD1222 vaccination. This CDR3 reads CSVSGAGEPQHF. DNA for the CDR3: TGCAGCGTTTCAGGCGCGGGGGAGCCCCAGCATTTT.